Listed below are T cell receptor beta chains from one sample, sequenced in a study of neurological immune-mediated disorders. Using its own MiXCR run on the 5' RACE reads, TCRdb lists one record per CDR3 protein. This sample has fewer than 20,000 distinct CDR3 sequences; about 10% occur once, and the top ten carry 29%. Sequencing was done on a sample of CD8+ T cells from blood. The receptors stem from a woman in her fifties or sixties in good health. Both conserved end residues are part of each CDR3. Each record gives: J gene, V gene, CDR3 length, CDR3 protein.

J gene: TRBJ2-7; V gene: TRBV20-1; CDR3 length: 14; CDR3 protein: CSARGGQGPYEQYF
J gene: TRBJ2-7; V gene: TRBV29-1; CDR3 length: 14; CDR3 protein: CSAGILGSSYEQYF
J gene: TRBJ2-7; V gene: TRBV12-3/TRBV12-4; CDR3 length: 13; CDR3 protein: CASRGQGEDEQYF
J gene: TRBJ1-5; V gene: TRBV20-1; CDR3 length: 14; CDR3 protein: CSANDRNSNQPQHF
J gene: TRBJ2-7; V gene: TRBV27; CDR3 length: 14; CDR3 protein: CASGPRGAAYEQYF
J gene: TRBJ1-3; V gene: TRBV7-9; CDR3 length: 17; CDR3 protein: CASSSGGGRGRGNTIYF
J gene: TRBJ2-7; V gene: TRBV28; CDR3 length: 12; CDR3 protein: CASSSGLLEQYF
J gene: TRBJ1-3; V gene: TRBV29-1; CDR3 length: 14; CDR3 protein: CSVIGTVAGNTIYF
J gene: TRBJ2-3; V gene: TRBV7-9; CDR3 length: 17; CDR3 protein: CASSLGGAKWGTDTQYF
J gene: TRBJ2-1; V gene: TRBV10-2; CDR3 length: 15; CDR3 protein: CASSEERGVYNEQFF
J gene: TRBJ2-7; V gene: TRBV30; CDR3 length: 13; CDR3 protein: CAWNWRDPYEQYF
J gene: TRBJ2-7; V gene: TRBV20-1; CDR3 length: 14; CDR3 protein: CSARGSADYYEQYF